Listed here are 3 T cell receptor beta chains from one sample, sequenced in a study of blood T cells in healthy people across ages. Sample-barcoded 5' priming and a J-beta primer mix drove a second PCR of 7 to 11 cycles. TCRdb passed the 5' RACE reads through MiXCR, listing each CDR3 protein once. Among 700,000 to 900,000 distinct CDR3 sequences listed, 20% to 30% were seen once. These same records also appear under a second study, on T cells of mothers and their children.

The sequencing input was blood. These TCRs come from a boy aged 10-17 years in good health.

The J gene is TRBJ2-7, the V gene TRBV20-1, with TRBD2 matching 9 bases. Germline CDR1 DFQATT, CDR2 SNEGSKA (reference sequence). The CDR3 has 15 amino acids. Trimming removed 3 bases from V and 0 bases from J; junction bases left unmatched: 6. The CDR3 DNA is TGCAGTGCTAGTTCCAGCGGGGGGATCTCCTACGAGCAGTACTTC. Residues: CSASSSGGISYEQYF.

The chain couples TRBV6-1 to TRBJ1-2; 7 nucleotides agree with TRBD1. The CDR3 length is 14 residues. V lost 10 bases to trimming and J lost 5 bases; unmatched junction nucleotides: 13. Germline-derived CDR1 and CDR2 are MNHNS and SASEGT. Here the CDR3 DNA reads TGTGCCACCCAGGAAGAGGGGGCTATTTATGGCTACACCTTC. Its translation is CATQEEGAIYGYTF.

This clonotype was recorded at least ten times. This chain connects TRBV7-2 to TRBJ2-5, with D maybe TRBD2 (6 bases). Trimming took 3 bases from V and 7 from J, leaving 18 bases between them. Germline values: CDR1 SGHTA, CDR2 FQGNSA. This CDR3 comprises 15 residues. The DNA for the CDR3 is TGTGCCAGCAGCTTGGACGCTAGCGTCGTGGGGACCCAGTACTTC. Protein product: CASSLDASVVGTQYF.